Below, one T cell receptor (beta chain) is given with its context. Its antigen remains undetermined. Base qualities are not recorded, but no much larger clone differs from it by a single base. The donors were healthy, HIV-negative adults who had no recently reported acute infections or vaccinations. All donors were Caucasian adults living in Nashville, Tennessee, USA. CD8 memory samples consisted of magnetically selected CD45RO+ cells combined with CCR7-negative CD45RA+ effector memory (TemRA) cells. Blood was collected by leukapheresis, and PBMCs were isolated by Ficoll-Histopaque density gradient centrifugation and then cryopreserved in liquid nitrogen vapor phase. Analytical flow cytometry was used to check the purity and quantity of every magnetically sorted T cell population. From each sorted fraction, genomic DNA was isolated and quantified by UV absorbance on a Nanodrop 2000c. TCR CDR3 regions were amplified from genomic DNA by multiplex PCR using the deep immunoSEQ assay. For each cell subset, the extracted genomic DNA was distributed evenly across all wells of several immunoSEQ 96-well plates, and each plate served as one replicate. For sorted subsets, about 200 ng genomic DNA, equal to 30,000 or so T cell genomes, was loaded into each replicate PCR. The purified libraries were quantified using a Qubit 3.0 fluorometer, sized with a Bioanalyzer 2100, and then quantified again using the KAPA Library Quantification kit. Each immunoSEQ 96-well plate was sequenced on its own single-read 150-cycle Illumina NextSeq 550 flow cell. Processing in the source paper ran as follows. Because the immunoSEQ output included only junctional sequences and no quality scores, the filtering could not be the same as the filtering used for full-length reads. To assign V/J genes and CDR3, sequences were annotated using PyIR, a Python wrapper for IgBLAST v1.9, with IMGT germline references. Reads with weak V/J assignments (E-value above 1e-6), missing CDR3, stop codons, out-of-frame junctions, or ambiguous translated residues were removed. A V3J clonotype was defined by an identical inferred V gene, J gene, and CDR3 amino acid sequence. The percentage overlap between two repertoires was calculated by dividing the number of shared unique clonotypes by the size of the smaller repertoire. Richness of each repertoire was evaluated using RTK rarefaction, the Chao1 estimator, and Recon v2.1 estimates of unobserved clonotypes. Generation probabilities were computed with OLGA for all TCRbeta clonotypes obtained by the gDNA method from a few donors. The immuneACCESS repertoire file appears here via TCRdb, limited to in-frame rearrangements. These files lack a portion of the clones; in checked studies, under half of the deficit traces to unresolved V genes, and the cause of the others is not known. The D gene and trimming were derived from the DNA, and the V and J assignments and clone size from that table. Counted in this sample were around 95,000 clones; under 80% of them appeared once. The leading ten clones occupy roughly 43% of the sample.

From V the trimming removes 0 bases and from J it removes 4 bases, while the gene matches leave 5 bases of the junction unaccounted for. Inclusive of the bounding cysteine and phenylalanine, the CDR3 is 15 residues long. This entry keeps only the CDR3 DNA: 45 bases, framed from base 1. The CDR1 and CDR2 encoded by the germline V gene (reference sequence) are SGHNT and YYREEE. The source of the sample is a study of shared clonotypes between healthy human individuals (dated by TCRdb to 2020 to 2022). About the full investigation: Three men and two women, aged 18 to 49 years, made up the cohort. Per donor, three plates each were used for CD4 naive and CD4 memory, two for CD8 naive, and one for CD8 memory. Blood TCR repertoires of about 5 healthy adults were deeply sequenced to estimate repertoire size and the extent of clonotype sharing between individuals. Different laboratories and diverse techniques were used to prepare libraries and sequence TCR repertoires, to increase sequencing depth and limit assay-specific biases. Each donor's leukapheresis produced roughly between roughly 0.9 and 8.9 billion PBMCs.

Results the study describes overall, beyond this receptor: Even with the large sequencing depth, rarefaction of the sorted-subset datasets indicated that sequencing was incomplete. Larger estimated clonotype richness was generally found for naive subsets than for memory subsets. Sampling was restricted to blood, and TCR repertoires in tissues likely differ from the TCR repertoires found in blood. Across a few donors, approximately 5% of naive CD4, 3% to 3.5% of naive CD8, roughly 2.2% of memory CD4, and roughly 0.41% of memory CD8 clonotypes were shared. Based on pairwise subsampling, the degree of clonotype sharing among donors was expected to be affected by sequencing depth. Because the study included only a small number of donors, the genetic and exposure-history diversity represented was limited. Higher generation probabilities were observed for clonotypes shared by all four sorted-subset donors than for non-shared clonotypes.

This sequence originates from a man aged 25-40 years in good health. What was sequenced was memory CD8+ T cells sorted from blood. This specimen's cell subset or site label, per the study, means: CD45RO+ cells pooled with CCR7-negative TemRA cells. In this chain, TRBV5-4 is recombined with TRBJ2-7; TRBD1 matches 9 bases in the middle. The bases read TGTGCCAGCAGCTTGGCCGGGACAGGGTGGTACGAGCAGTACTTC. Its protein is CASSLAGTGWYEQYF. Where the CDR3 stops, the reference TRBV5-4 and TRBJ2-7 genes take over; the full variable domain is ETGVTQSPTHLIKTRGQQVTLRCSSQSGHNTVSWYQQALGQGPQFIFQYYREEENGRGNFPPRFSGLQFPNYSSELNVNALELDDSALYLCASSLAGTGWYEQYFGPGTRLTVT.